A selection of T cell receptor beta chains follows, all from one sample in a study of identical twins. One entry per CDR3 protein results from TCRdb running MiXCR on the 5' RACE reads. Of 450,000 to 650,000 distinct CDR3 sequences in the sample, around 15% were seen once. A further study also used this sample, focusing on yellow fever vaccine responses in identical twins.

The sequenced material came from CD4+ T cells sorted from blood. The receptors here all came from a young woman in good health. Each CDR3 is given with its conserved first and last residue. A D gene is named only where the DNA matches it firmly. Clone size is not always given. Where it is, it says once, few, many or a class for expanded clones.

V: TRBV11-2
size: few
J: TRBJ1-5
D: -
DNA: TGTGCCAGCAGCTCGACTAAGGGGGGACATATCAATCAGCCCCAGCATTTT
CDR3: CASSSTKGGHINQPQHF

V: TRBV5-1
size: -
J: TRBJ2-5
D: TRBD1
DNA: TGCGCCAGCAGCGCCACAGGGGGTATATGGGAGACCCAGTACTTC
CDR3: CASSATGGIWETQYF

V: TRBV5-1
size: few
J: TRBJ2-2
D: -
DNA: TGCGCCAGCAGCCCGGAAGTAGTCTCCGGGGAGCTGTTTTTT
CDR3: CASSPEVVSGELFF

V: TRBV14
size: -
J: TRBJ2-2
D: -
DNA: TGTGCCAGCAGCCAGGGGATCTACACCGGGGAGCTGTTTTTT
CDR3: CASSQGIYTGELFF

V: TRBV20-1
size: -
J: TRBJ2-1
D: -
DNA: TGCAGTGCTAGCCCATCCCACCGGGAGCAGTTCTTC
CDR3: CSASPSHREQFF

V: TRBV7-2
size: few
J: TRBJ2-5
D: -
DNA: TGTGCCAGCAGCTTAGCGGGGACGATGCAAGAGACCCAGTACTTC
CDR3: CASSLAGTMQETQYF

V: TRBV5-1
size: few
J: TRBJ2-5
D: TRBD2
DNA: TGCGCCAGCAGCTTGGGAGGGACTAGCTCCAACCAAGAGACCCAGTACTTC
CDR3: CASSLGGTSSNQETQYF

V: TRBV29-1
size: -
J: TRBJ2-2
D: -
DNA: TGCAGCGTTGGTTACGGACTGAACACCGGGGAGCTGTTTTTT
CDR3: CSVGYGLNTGELFF

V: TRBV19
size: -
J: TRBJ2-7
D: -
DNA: TGTGCCAGTAGTATAAACTCTGCCGGGGCCTACGAGCAGTACTTC
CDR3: CASSINSAGAYEQYF

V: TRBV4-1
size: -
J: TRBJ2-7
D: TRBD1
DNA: TGCGCCAGCAGCCATCCAGCCGGGACAGGGGTTGAGAGAAGATACGAGCAGTACTTC
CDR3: CASSHPAGTGVERRYEQYF

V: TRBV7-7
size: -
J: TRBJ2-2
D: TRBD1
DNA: TGTGCCAGCCGAATGGACAGGGACACCGGGGAGCTGTTTTTT
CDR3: CASRMDRDTGELFF

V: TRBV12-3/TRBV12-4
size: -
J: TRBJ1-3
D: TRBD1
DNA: TGTGCCAGCAGTTCCCGACAGGGTTCTGGAAACACCATATATTTT
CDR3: CASSSRQGSGNTIYF

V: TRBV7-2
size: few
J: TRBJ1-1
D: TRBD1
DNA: TGTGCCAGCAGCTTAGCAGAGACCGGGACAGGGCCCACTGAAGCTTTCTTT
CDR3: CASSLAETGTGPTEAFF

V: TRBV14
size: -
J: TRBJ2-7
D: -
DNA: TGTGCCAGCAGCCAAGATTGGGGGGACTACGAGCAGTACTTC
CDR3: CASSQDWGDYEQYF

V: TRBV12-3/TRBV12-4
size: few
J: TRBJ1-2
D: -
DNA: TGTGCCAGCAGTTTAGCCTGGACAGCCAACTATGGCTACACCTTC
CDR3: CASSLAWTANYGYTF

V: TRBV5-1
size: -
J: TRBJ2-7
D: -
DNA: TGCGCCAGCAACACGGGAAATACCTACGAGCAGTACTTC
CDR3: CASNTGNTYEQYF

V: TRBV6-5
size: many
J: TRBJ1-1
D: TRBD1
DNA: TGTGCCAGCAGTAACAGGGGGGACACTGAAGCTTTCTTT
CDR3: CASSNRGDTEAFF

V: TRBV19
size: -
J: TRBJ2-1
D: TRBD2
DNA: TGTGCCAGTAGCCAGCGGGAGGTTAGATACAATGAGCAGTTCTTC
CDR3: CASSQREVRYNEQFF

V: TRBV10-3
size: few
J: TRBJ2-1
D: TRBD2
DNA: TGTGCCATCACCAAAGGGCCAGCGGGAGGCCTGAGCTCCTACAATGAGCAGTTCTTC
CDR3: CAITKGPAGGLSSYNEQFF

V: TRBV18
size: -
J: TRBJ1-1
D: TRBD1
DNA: TGTGCCAGCTCACCTACGACAGGGCCAATGAACACTGAAGCTTTCTTT
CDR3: CASSPTTGPMNTEAFF

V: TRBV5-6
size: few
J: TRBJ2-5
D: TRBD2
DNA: TGTGCCAGCAGTGGAACTGGGACTAGCGGGGGTCAAGAGACCCAGTACTTC
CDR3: CASSGTGTSGGQETQYF

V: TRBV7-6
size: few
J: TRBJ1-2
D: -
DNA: TGTGCCAGCAGCTCCCGACAGGTTCCGTATGGCTACACCTTC
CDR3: CASSSRQVPYGYTF

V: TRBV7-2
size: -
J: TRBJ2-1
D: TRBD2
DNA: TGTGCCAGCAGCTTAGCGACCCTAGCGGGGGGGCTCGACAATGAGCAGTTCTTC
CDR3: CASSLATLAGGLDNEQFF

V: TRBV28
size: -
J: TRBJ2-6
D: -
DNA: TGTGCCAGCAGTTTATGGGGCAGGGGCCCGACTTTC
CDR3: CASSLWGRGPTF

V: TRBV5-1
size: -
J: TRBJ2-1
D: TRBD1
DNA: TGCGCCAGCAGCTACGGACAGGGGATATCCTACAATGAGCAGTTCTTC
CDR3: CASSYGQGISYNEQFF

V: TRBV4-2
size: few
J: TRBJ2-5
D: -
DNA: TGTGCCAGCAGCCAAGAACCCCAAGAGACCCAGTACTTC
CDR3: CASSQEPQETQYF

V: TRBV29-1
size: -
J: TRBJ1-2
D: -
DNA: TGCAGCGTTGAAAATAACGGGGGTGGTGGCTACACCTTC
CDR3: CSVENNGGGGYTF

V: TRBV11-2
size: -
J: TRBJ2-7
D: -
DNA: TGTGCCAGCACCCCCGGGGGCTACGGTGAGCAGTACTTC
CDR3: CASTPGGYGEQYF

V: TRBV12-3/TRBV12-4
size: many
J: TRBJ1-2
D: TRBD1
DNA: TGTGCCAGCAGTTTAAATCCCCGGGGACAGGGCATTTCTGGCTACACCTTC
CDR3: CASSLNPRGQGISGYTF

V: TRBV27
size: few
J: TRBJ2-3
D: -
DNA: TGTGCCAGCAGACCCCCGCCGTACACAGATACGCAGTATTTT
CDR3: CASRPPPYTDTQYF

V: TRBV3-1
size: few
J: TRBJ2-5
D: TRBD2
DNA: TGTGCCAGCAGCCAAGGACAACTAGCGGGAGGGACCCAGTACTTC
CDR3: CASSQGQLAGGTQYF

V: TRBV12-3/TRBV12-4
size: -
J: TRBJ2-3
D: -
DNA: TGTGCCAGCAGTTTCTCGGGAGATGCAGATACGCAGTATTTT
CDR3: CASSFSGDADTQYF

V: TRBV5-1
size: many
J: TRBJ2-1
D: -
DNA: TGCGCCAGCAGTTTAATCCCGGGGAATGAGCAGTTCTTC
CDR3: CASSLIPGNEQFF

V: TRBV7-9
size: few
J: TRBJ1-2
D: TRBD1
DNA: TGTGCCAGCAGCTTCGGGGAAGAACAGGGGAAGCTTTATGGCTACACCTTC
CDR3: CASSFGEEQGKLYGYTF

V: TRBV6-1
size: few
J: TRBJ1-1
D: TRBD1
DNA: TGTGCCAGCAGCCCCCCGGGGACAGGAGGTTGGACTGAAGCTTTCTTT
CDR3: CASSPPGTGGWTEAFF

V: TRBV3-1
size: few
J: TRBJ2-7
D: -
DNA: TGTGCCAGCGCCACCGGAGGGGGGAGGAGCTCCTACGAGCAGTACTTC
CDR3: CASATGGGRSSYEQYF

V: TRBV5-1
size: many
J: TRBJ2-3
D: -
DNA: TGCGCCAGCAGCTTGGTGGATACGCAGTATTTT
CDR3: CASSLVDTQYF

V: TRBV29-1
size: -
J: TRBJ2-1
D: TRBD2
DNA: TGCAGCGTTGCTACTAGCGGGGGCCGCACCTACAATGAGCAGTTCTTC
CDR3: CSVATSGGRTYNEQFF

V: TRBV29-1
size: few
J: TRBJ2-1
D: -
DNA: TGCAGCTCAAAAGCGGCCCCGGGGGAAGGCTCCTACAATGAGCAGTTCTTC
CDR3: CSSKAAPGEGSYNEQFF

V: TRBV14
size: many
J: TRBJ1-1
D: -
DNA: TGTGCCAGCAGCCAGGAGATGAACACTGAAGCTTTCTTT
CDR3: CASSQEMNTEAFF

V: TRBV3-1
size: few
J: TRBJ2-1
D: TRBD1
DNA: TGTGCCAGCAGTTGGGACAGGGGAGGCAATGAGCAGTTCTTC
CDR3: CASSWDRGGNEQFF

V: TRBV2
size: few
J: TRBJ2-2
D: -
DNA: TGTGCCAGCAGTGAAGGAATAGGGTACACCGGGGAGCTGTTTTTT
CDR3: CASSEGIGYTGELFF

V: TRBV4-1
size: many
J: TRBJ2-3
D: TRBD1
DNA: TGCGCCAGCAGCCAAGATCTTAGGACAGGGGGGAACACAGATACGCAGTATTTT
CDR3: CASSQDLRTGGNTDTQYF

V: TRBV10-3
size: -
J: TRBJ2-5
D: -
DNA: TGTGCCATCAGTGCACAAGAGACCCAGTACTTC
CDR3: CAISAQETQYF

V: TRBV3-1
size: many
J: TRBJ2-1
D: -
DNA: TGTGCCAGCAGCCAAGGGTTCGATGAGCAGTTCTTC
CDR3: CASSQGFDEQFF